This T cell receptor (beta chain) is drawn from a study of PD-1 blockade in classical Hodgkin lymphoma. Study-wide points: The study reported lower baseline TCR diversity in newly diagnosed patients than in healthy donors. Exclusion applied to patients who initiated nivolumab less than 1 year following ASCT.

The germline gives CDR1 KGHSH, CDR2 LQKENI. Trimming took 2 bases from V and 1 from J; bases not matched to a gene: 4. This CDR3 comprises 15 residues. Patients all relapsed after autologous stem cell transplantation, and there was variation in brentuximab vedotin exposure. Repertoires were generated with immunoSEQ multiplex PCR, while TCRdb's copy carries only in-frame clones and drops some. The top ten hold roughly a quarter of the sample, which has 25,000 to 30,000 clones, approximately 70% seen once. About this clone itself: The target antigen is unknown.

The sequence was obtained from a human donor with classical Hodgkin lymphoma. The sequenced sample was peripheral blood mononuclear cells (PBMCs), obtained before the second cycle of nivolumab. The genes are TRBV18 and TRBJ1-1; TRBD1 matches at 7 bases. The CDR3 sequence is CASSPIRTGNTEAFF. CDR3 in DNA: TGTGCCAGCTCACCAATAAGGACAGGGAACACTGAAGCTTTCTTT.